The rows below give T cell receptor beta chains drawn from one sample of a study of cytomegalovirus exposure and HLA in healthy donors. Clones were sequenced by immunoSEQ multiplex PCR, and TCRdb holds only the in-frame ones, with some missing. Among 150,000 to 200,000 clones, roughly 77% were seen once, and the ten largest hold roughly 1.5%. Specimen: PBMCs. The receptors were sampled from a woman aged 45 to 65 in good health and CMV-seronegative. Both conserved end residues are part of each CDR3. D genes are given only for firm matches. Only part of the rows carry a size: once, few, many, or a class if the clone is expanded.

TRBV13	TRBD2	-	TRBJ2-3	TGTGCCAGCAGCTTAGGCCGGCGGGGGAGTAGAACAGATACGCAGTATTTT	CASSLGRRGSRTDTQYF
TRBV7-9	-	-	TRBJ1-1	TGTGCCAGCAGCTTAGCGATTCCGAGCACTGAAGCTTTCTTT	CASSLAIPSTEAFF
TRBV11-1	TRBD1	once	TRBJ2-5	TGTGCCAGCAGCTTACAGGACAGGGGACAAGAGACCCAGTACTTC	CASSLQDRGQETQYF
TRBV5-1	TRBD1	few	TRBJ1-1	TGCGCCAGCAGCGTCGGGACAGGGGTCAACACTGAAGCTTTCTTT	CASSVGTGVNTEAFF
TRBV5-4	TRBD1	-	TRBJ2-3	TGTGCCAGCAGCTTCCCGGGACAGGGAATTGCGGATACGCAGTATTTT	CASSFPGQGIADTQYF
TRBV13	TRBD1	-	TRBJ2-5	TGTGCCAGCAGATTCCGTGGACAGGGACGGGAGACCCAGTACTTC	CASRFRGQGRETQYF
TRBV29-1	TRBD1	few	TRBJ1-1	TGCAGCGTTGAAAAGGGGGCGATAGGAGAAGCTTTCTTT	CSVEKGAIGEAFF
TRBV7-2	-	once	TRBJ1-2	TGTGCCAGCAGCTTACCGCCAGCTAACTATGGCTACACCTTC	CASSLPPANYGYTF
TRBV7-2	-	-	TRBJ1-3	TGTGCCAGCAGCCAGACCCCCTTCAGGGGTGCTGGAAACACCATATATTTT	CASSQTPFRGAGNTIYF
TRBV9	TRBD1	-	TRBJ1-2	TGTGCCAGCAGCGTAGGAACAGGGGGCGACTATGGCTACACCTTC	CASSVGTGGDYGYTF
TRBV7-8	TRBD1	-	TRBJ2-2	TGTGCCAGCAGAGATCGGACAGGGACCCCCGGGGAGCTGTTTTTT	CASRDRTGTPGELFF
TRBV7-9	TRBD2	-	TRBJ2-1	TGTGCCAGCAGCTTCTGGACTAGCAGCCATGAGCAGTTCTTC	CASSFWTSSHEQFF
TRBV10-3	TRBD1	-	TRBJ1-2	TGTGCCATAAGGACAGGGGGGCGTTATAGCTATGGCTACACCTTC	CAIRTGGRYSYGYTF
TRBV18	TRBD1	few	TRBJ2-2	TGTGCCAGCTCATCCAGGACAGGGGTCGAAACCGGGGAGCTGTTTTTT	CASSSRTGVETGELFF
TRBV6-6	TRBD1	once	TRBJ2-2	TGTGCCAGCACCCAGGGACAGCCAGCGAACACCGGGGAGCTGTTTTTT	CASTQGQPANTGELFF
TRBV5-1	-	-	TRBJ2-1	TGCGCCAGCAGGCTTTATCAGGACAATGAGCAGTTCTTC	CASRLYQDNEQFF
TRBV7-2	TRBD2	-	TRBJ2-5	TGTGCCAGCAGCCCGACTAGCGGGAGTCAAGAGACCCAGTACTTC	CASSPTSGSQETQYF
TRBV6-5	TRBD1	once	TRBJ2-5	TGTGCCAGCAGTTACTACAGGGGACCTCAAGAGACCCAGTACTTC	CASSYYRGPQETQYF
TRBV7-2	-	-	TRBJ2-6	TGTGCCAGCAGCTTAGTGGCGGGACAGCTCTCTGGGGCCAACGTCCTGACTTTC	CASSLVAGQLSGANVLTF
TRBV11-3	-	-	TRBJ2-2	TGTGCCAGCAGCACACTAGTTTCCGGGGAGCTGTTTTTT	CASSTLVSGELFF
TRBV7-2	TRBD2	-	TRBJ2-7	TGTGCCAGCAGCCCAAGCGGGAGATGGGAGCAGTACTTC	CASSPSGRWEQYF
TRBV9	-	-	TRBJ2-5	TGTGCCAGCAGCGTAGAAGGGAGTTGGGAGACCCAGTACTTC	CASSVEGSWETQYF
TRBV28	TRBD2	-	TRBJ2-5	TGTGCCAGCAGTTCAGGACTAGCGGGAGGACAGGAGACCCAGTACTTC	CASSSGLAGGQETQYF
TRBV29-1	TRBD1	-	TRBJ2-3	TGCAGCGTTACTACAGGGGCAGATACGCAGTATTTT	CSVTTGADTQYF
TRBV27	-	-	TRBJ2-2	TGTGCCAGCAGTCCCTACCCCGGGGAGCTGTTTTTT	CASSPYPGELFF
TRBV6-5	-	-	TRBJ2-1	TGTGCCAGCAGTCGGAAGAGGGCCGATGAGCAGTTCTTC	CASSRKRADEQFF
TRBV28	TRBD1	-	TRBJ2-4	TGTGCCAGCAGGGACAGGGGGCCCCACATTCAGTACTTC	CASRDRGPHIQYF
TRBV11-1	-	-	TRBJ2-7	TGTGCCAGCAGCTTAGGGCGGAACTCCTACGAGCAGTACTTC	CASSLGRNSYEQYF
TRBV7-9	-	-	TRBJ1-2	TGTGCCAGCAGCTTAGGCAGGGACTATGGCTACACCTTC	CASSLGRDYGYTF
TRBV28	TRBD2	-	TRBJ2-3	TGTGCCAGCAGTTTAAGGGGGGGACTAGCGGGAGTGGGAGATACGCAGTATTTT	CASSLRGGLAGVGDTQYF
TRBV9	TRBD1	-	TRBJ1-2	TGTGCCAGCAGCGTAGCTAATGGACAGGGGGCCTATGGCTACACCTTC	CASSVANGQGAYGYTF
TRBV5-8	TRBD1	-	TRBJ1-5	TGTGCCAGCAGCCAAAGCCGACAGGGGTTCCGTCATCAGCCCCAGCATTTT	CASSQSRQGFRHQPQHF
TRBV4-3	TRBD2	few	TRBJ2-7	TGCGCCAGCAGCCAAGATTCGGGACTAGCTTTAGGCTCCTACGAGCAGTACTTC	CASSQDSGLALGSYEQYF
TRBV11-2	TRBD1	-	TRBJ1-1	TGTGCCAGCAGCTTAGCTGTACCGGGACAGGGGGCAATGAACACTGAAGCTTTCTTT	CASSLAVPGQGAMNTEAFF
TRBV28	-	once	TRBJ2-7	TGTGCCAGCAGTGGGACATTCTACGAGCAGTACTTC	CASSGTFYEQYF
TRBV11-2	-	-	TRBJ2-3	TGTGCCAGCAGCCAGACGCGGGGTAGCGGATACACAGATACGCAGTATTTT	CASSQTRGSGYTDTQYF
TRBV18	-	-	TRBJ1-1	TGTGCCAGCTCACGACTCCAGGGAGGTAGGGACACTGAAGCTTTCTTT	CASSRLQGGRDTEAFF
TRBV19	-	-	TRBJ1-5	TGTGCCAGCTCACTCTTCCAGGGAGGGGGTCAGCCCCAGCATTTT	CASSLFQGGGQPQHF
TRBV2	-	-	TRBJ1-1	TGTGCCAGCAGTGAAGATCGGAGAGCTTTCTTT	CASSEDRRAFF
TRBV28	TRBD2	-	TRBJ2-7	TGTGCCAGCAGTCCTGATAGCGGGGGCCGGGAGCAGTACTTC	CASSPDSGGREQYF
TRBV6-1	-	-	TRBJ1-3	TGTGCCAGCAGTGCCTCTTCCTCTGGAAACACCATATATTTT	CASSASSSGNTIYF
TRBV9	TRBD2	once	TRBJ2-3	TGTGCCAGCAGCGCCTGGGGGGGAATCACAGATACGCAGTATTTT	CASSAWGGITDTQYF
TRBV5-4	TRBD1	-	TRBJ2-2	TGTGCCAGCAGACGGACAGGGAACACCGGGGAGCTGTTTTTT	CASRRTGNTGELFF
TRBV4-3	-	-	TRBJ2-7	TGCGCCAGCAGCCAACTAAGAGACAGGTCCTACGAGCAGTACTTC	CASSQLRDRSYEQYF